These 14 T cell receptor beta chains were sequenced from one sample in a study of blood T cell repertoires in COVID-19. The repertoire was sequenced with immunoSEQ multiplex PCR; TCRdb's copy has only in-frame clones and lacks some. This sample has some 400,000 clones; 85% to 90% occur once, and the top ten carry 1.7%. The sample comprised PBMCs or T cells enriched from blood (not recorded which). These receptors were collected from a woman in her thirties who had recovered from COVID-19.

This chain links TRBV6-1 with TRBJ1-1, with D tentatively TRBD1 (5 bases). From germline, CDR1 is MNHNS and CDR2 SASEGT. The CDR3 length is 15 residues. V was cut by 1 base and J by 5 bases, with 14 bases left in between. CDR3 nucleotide sequence: TGTGCCAGCAGTGAAGGGAGGGACCGATGGACTGAAGCTTTCTTT. This codes for CASSEGRDRWTEAFF.

The chain links TRBV21-1 to TRBJ2-7; the DNA was not used to check the table's D call, TRBD1. TRBV21-1 constitutes a pseudogene. The CDR3 contains 15 residues. The CDR3 bases are TGTGCCAGCAGCAAAGAGGAACAGGGAAGCGACGAGCAGTACTTC. Protein: CASSKEEQGSDEQYF.

This clone was seen more than once but under ten times. The chain joins TRBV6-5 to TRBJ2-3; 10 bases agree with TRBD2. The CDR3 is 13 amino acids. Germline CDR1 reads MNHEY; CDR2 reads SVGAGI. V shed 8 bases and J 5 bases; nucleotides not matched to a gene: 4. The CDR3 sequence: CASGTSEVDTQYF. As DNA, the CDR3 is TGTGCCAGCGGGACTAGCGAAGTAGATACGCAGTATTTT.

This clone was counted only a few times. The chain uses TRBV30 and TRBJ1-5; D uncertain. V lost 0 bases and J 5 bases, leaving 8 bases between the germline ends. Germline V gene sequence: CDR1 GTSNPN, CDR2 SVGIG (reference sequence). The CDR3 has 13 amino acids. CDR3 in DNA: TGTGCCTGGAGTGTATCAGGCGATCAGCCCCAGCATTTT. Its translation is CAWSVSGDQPQHF.

The chain joins TRBV6-5 to TRBJ2-1; 11 bases are a match to TRBD2. This CDR3 contains 16 residues. Germline assignment: CDR1 MNHEY and CDR2 SVGAGI. The V and J ends lost 0 bases and 6 bases, in that order; junction bases with no gene match: 4. The CDR3 spells CASSYSTSGSPNEQFF. The DNA for the CDR3 is TGTGCCAGCAGTTACTCTACTAGCGGGAGCCCCAATGAGCAGTTCTTC.

This chain connects TRBV3-1 (or the pseudogene TRBV3-2) to TRBJ1-1; 7 bases line up with TRBD1. V was pared by 3 bases and J by 6 bases, with 7 bases of the junction left unmatched. Germline V gene sequence: CDR1 LGHDT, CDR2 YNNKEL (reference sequence). This CDR3 spans 14 amino acids. The CDR3 reads CASSQGTQGPEAFF. The CDR3 DNA reads as TGTGCCAGCAGCCAGGGTACACAGGGGCCTGAAGCTTTCTTT.

The chain links TRBV19 to TRBJ1-5, with TRBD1 as a possible D gene (6 bases). CDR1 and CDR2 from the germline V gene are LNHDA and SQIVND (reference sequence). Trimming removed 4 bases at V and 0 bases at J, with 13 bases between. CDR3 length: 16 amino acids. Here the CDR3 reads CASSTRQANSNQPQHF. The CDR3 DNA sequence: TGTGCCAGTAGTACTAGACAGGCTAATAGCAATCAGCCCCAGCATTTT. Based on the CDR3 plus reference TRBV19 and TRBJ1-5, the full variable domain is DGGITQSPKYLFRKEGQNVTLSCEQNLNHDAMYWYRQDPGQGLRLIYYSQIVNDFQKGDIAEGYSVSREKKESFPLTVTSAQKNPTAFYLCASSTRQANSNQPQHFGDGTRLSIL.

The chain couples TRBV2 to TRBJ2-7; D may be TRBD2 (5 bases). The germline gives CDR1 SNHLY, CDR2 FYNNEI. This CDR3 is 11 amino acids long. Trimming left V 6 bases short and J 9 bases short, with 12 bases between. CDR3 region: CASRVLEGQYF. DNA for the CDR3: TGTGCCAGCAGAGTACTAGAAGGGCAGTACTTC.

The chain has TRBV30 and TRBJ1-1; TRBD1 might be the D (6 bases). The CDR3 consists of 11 residues. Between the trimmed V and J ends, which lost 4 bases and 8 bases, there was a span of 11 bases. Germline CDR1 reads GTSNPN; CDR2 reads SVGIG (reference sequence). The CDR3 DNA sequence: TGTGCCTGGACCTCCGGACAGGAAGCTTTCTTT. The encoded protein is CAWTSGQEAFF.

The genes are TRBV28 and TRBJ2-7; TRBD1 matches 7 bases. The CDR3 covers 13 residues. V lost 5 bases, J lost 3 bases, and 4 bases stayed unmatched. Germline V gene lookup returns CDR1 MDHEN and CDR2 SYDVKM. In DNA form, the CDR3 reads TGTGCCAGCAGTGGGCGACAGGGCTACGAGCAGTACTTC. It yields the protein CASSGRQGYEQYF.

The V call is TRBV5-1, the J call TRBJ1-4; TRBD1 matches at 7 bases. Germline V gives CDR1 SGHRS, CDR2 YFSETQ. V shed 2 bases, J shed 3 bases, and the junction held 7 bases outside the gene matches. The CDR3 is made up of 16 amino acids. CDR3 nucleotide sequence: TGCGCCAGCAGCTTTGGAACAGGGGAGGCTAATGAAAAACTGTTTTTT. It translates to CASSFGTGEANEKLFF.

This chain uses TRBV19 with TRBJ2-4, with D possibly matching TRBD2 (7 bases). The CDR3 runs 16 residues. Germline assignment: CDR1 LNHDA and CDR2 SQIVND (reference sequence). The V gene lost 1 base and the J gene lost 6 bases, with 16 bases spanning the gap. The CDR3 region has the DNA TGTGCCAGTAGTATAGTCACGGGGGGCATAGGAAACATTCAGTACTTC. Amino acids: CASSIVTGGIGNIQYF. The whole variable domain, filled in from reference TRBV19 and TRBJ2-4, reads DGGITQSPKYLFRKEGQNVTLSCEQNLNHDAMYWYRQDPGQGLRLIYYSQIVNDFQKGDIAEGYSVSREKKESFPLTVTSAQKNPTAFYLCASSIVTGGIGNIQYFGAGTRLSVL.

The chain carries TRBV28 and TRBJ2-5, with D possibly TRBD1 on 6 matching bases. The CDR3 loop spans 17 amino acids. Per the germline V gene, CDR1 is MDHEN and CDR2 is SYDVKM. V was pared by 6 bases and J by 3 bases, with 23 bases between. In DNA, the CDR3 is TGTGCCAGCAGACATCAAGCAATGGTAACAGGGAAAGAGACCCAGTACTTC. Translating it yields CASRHQAMVTGKETQYF. The complete variable domain, with remaining parts taken from reference TRBV28 and TRBJ2-5, reads DVKVTQSSRYLVKRTGEKVFLECVQDMDHENMFWYRQDPGLGLRLIYFSYDVKMKEKGDIPEGYSVSREKKERFSLILESASTNQTSMYLCASRHQAMVTGKETQYFGPGTRLLVL.

The rearrangement joins TRBV30 to TRBJ2-7, with D maybe TRBD2 (7 bases). The CDR3 sequence is 16 residues long. Per germline, CDR1 GTSNPN and CDR2 SVGIG (reference sequence). Trimming removed 0 bases at V and 7 bases at J, with 22 bases between. The CDR3, as DNA: TGTGCCTGGAGTGTAACTGGGACAAGCTGGGGGGGGGAGCAGTACTTC. It translates to CAWSVTGTSWGGEQYF.